Sequencing of this TCR beta chain was carried out in a study of cytomegalovirus exposure and HLA in healthy donors. PCR amplification relied on 60 Vbeta primers (plus 13 Jbeta primers). TCRdb keeps only in-frame clones here, not all; method: immunoSEQ multiplex PCR. The sample includes around 140,000 clones, approximately 70% of them seen just once. Per the germline V gene, CDR1 is LGHNA and CDR2 is YNFKEQ. CDR3 size: 16 residues. Only a few counts were recorded for this clone. The sequencing sample was made of PBMCs. This receptor was identified in a woman in her fifties or sixties in good health and CMV-seropositive. The rearrangement uses TRBV4-2 and TRBJ2-5, with 10 positions matching TRBD2. The DNA matches TRBJ2-7 better at its end, which makes the J call doubtful. The CDR3 loop is CASSLVESGRAVEQYF. The CDR3 nucleotides read TGTGCCAGCAGCCTGGTAGAAAGCGGGAGGGCCGTCGAGCAGTACTTC.